The TCR beta chain under discussion was sequenced for a study of blood T cell repertoires in COVID-19. Study background: Samples came from the United States, Italy and Spain, spanning acute and convalescent COVID-19. In each case, the material was cDNA or gDNA derived from T cells, B-cell-depleted T cells, or PBMCs.

The CDR3 spans 14 residues. Germline CDR1 SGHNT, CDR2 YYREEE (reference sequence). Trimming took 5 bases from V and 3 from J; bases not matched to a gene: 5. Per the original data handling: The authors estimated nucleated cell counts from reference gene primer amplification. Clones were sequenced by immunoSEQ multiplex PCR, and TCRdb holds only the in-frame ones, with some missing. That table is the source of V, J and clone size, and D and trimming were worked out from the DNA. The data show over 65,000 clones, approximately 79% seen once. This rearrangement joins TRBV5-4 to TRBJ2-7; TRBD2 agrees at 10 bases. The sequence was collected from a man aged 80 or over with active COVID-19. Source material: peripheral blood. The CDR3 here is CASSLAGVGYEQYF. CDR3 sequence (DNA): TGTGCCAGCAGTCTAGCGGGAGTTGGCTACGAGCAGTACTTC.